This entry lists 12 T cell receptor beta chains sequenced from one sample in a study of blood T cell repertoires in COVID-19. Profiled with immunoSEQ multiplex PCR; TCRdb holds only in-frame clones, not every one. The table lists about 100,000 clones, approximately 91% of them singletons. Material for sequencing was peripheral blood. All receptors come from a man in his fifties or sixties with acute or convalescent COVID-19.

The rearrangement joins TRBV19 to TRBJ2-1; D possibly corresponds to TRBD2 (7 bases). CDR1 is LNHDA and CDR2 is SQIVND in the germline V gene (reference sequence). Trimming removed 4 bases from V and 5 bases from J, with 18 bases in between. This CDR3 is built from 16 residues. The CDR3 loop reads CASSRPGGPSNNEQFF. Here the CDR3 DNA reads TGTGCCAGTAGTAGACCCGGGGGGCCATCTAACAATGAGCAGTTCTTC.

This chain uses TRBV4-3 with TRBJ2-7, with D uncertain. Germline CDR1 is LGHNA and CDR2 is YSLEER. Trimming pared 1 base from V and 4 bases from J, leaving 8 bases between. The CDR3 has 13 amino acids. CDR3 nucleotides: TGCGCCAGCAGCCAAGGCGTATTTTACGAGCAGTACTTC. This sequence encodes CASSQGVFYEQYF.

The chain combines TRBV25-1 with TRBJ1-2; D is undetermined. Trimming took 2 bases from V and 4 from J, leaving 14 bases between them. CDR1 and CDR2 from the germline V gene are MGHDK and SYGVNS. The CDR3 has 15 residues. The CDR3 protein is CASSEDGRDGYGYTF. The CDR3, as DNA: TGTGCCAGCAGTGAAGACGGGAGGGATGGCTATGGCTACACCTTC.

V gene TRBV6-5 combines with J gene TRBJ2-7, with 8 bases fitting TRBD1. V gave up 6 bases and J gave up 1 base; unmatched junction bases: 8. The CDR3 totals 15 residues. The germline V gene encodes CDR1 MNHEY and CDR2 SVGAGI. The CDR3 DNA sequence: TGTGCCAGCAGGCCGACAGGGGCCAGTTCCTACGAGCAGTACTTC. Its protein product is CASRPTGASSYEQYF.

This chain connects TRBV2 to TRBJ2-3, with 7 bases aligning to TRBD2. The CDR3 has 18 residues. With 2 bases clipped from V and 0 bases from J, the junction kept 11 bases outside the gene matches. Per germline, CDR1 SNHLY and CDR2 FYNNEI. The CDR3 loop reads CASSESPPSGFSTDTQYF. The CDR3 DNA sequence: TGTGCCAGCAGTGAAAGTCCGCCTAGCGGTTTTAGCACAGATACGCAGTATTTT.

The V call is TRBV7-3, the J call TRBJ2-3, with TRBD1 as a possible D gene (6 bases). Trimming left V 3 bases short and J 0 bases short, with 10 bases between. CDR1 is SGHTA and CDR2 is FQGTGA in the germline V gene. The CDR3 covers 15 residues. Here the CDR3 reads CASSFGDISTDTQYF. Written as DNA, the CDR3 is TGTGCCAGCAGCTTTGGGGACATAAGCACAGATACGCAGTATTTT.

This clone was detected once. V and J are TRBV10-3 and TRBJ1-2; possibly TRBD1 for D (6 bases). This CDR3 is 12 amino acids long. In germline, CDR1 is ENHRY, CDR2 SYGVKD. V gave up 6 bases and J gave up 1 base, with 6 bases separating them. The CDR3 loop reads CAIRDSNYGYTF. CDR3 nucleotide sequence: TGTGCCATCAGGGACAGTAACTATGGCTACACCTTC.

V usage is TRBV6-6 and J usage is TRBJ1-2; D gene ambiguous. CDR1 is MNHNY and CDR2 is SVGAGI in the germline V gene (reference sequence). Trimming left V 2 bases short and J 5 bases short, with 15 bases between. This CDR3 is 15 amino acids long. The CDR3 loop reads CASSYRGAPLYGYTF. The CDR3 nucleotides read TGTGCCAGCAGTTACCGGGGAGCACCGCTTTATGGCTACACCTTC.

The chain recombines TRBV12-3 or TRBV12-4 with TRBJ1-2; D not resolved. Trimming removed 10 bases from V and 3 bases from J, with 15 bases in between. CDR3 size: 13 residues. The chain's CDR3 is CAIEDMSDYGYTF. The CDR3 nucleotides read TGTGCCATCGAAGACATGTCCGACTATGGCTACACCTTC.

The chain combines TRBV29-1 with TRBJ1-1, with a tentative D call TRBD1 (5 bases). CDR1 and CDR2 (germline): SQVTM, ANQGSEA. This CDR3 has 14 residues. V was pared by 6 bases and J by 4 bases, with 18 bases between. CDR3 nucleotides: TGCAGCGTCGGCGGGGGTGTGGGGAGCACTGAAGCTTTCTTT. Translating it yields CSVGGGVGSTEAFF.

This chain connects TRBV15 to TRBJ1-5; D not resolved. The CDR3 runs 15 residues. Trimming took 0 bases from V and 3 from J, leaving 9 bases between them. Germline assignment: CDR1 LNHNV and CDR2 YYDKDF (reference sequence). The CDR3 DNA follows: TGTGCCACCAGCAGAGATAACAGCCACAATCAGCCCCAGCATTTT. Translating gives CATSRDNSHNQPQHF.

This clone appeared a single time. V gene TRBV4-3 combines with J gene TRBJ2-1; possible D gene TRBD1, 6 bases. V was pared by 2 bases and J by 3 bases, with 14 bases between. CDR3 length: 16 residues. Per the germline V gene, CDR1 is LGHNA and CDR2 is YSLEER. This CDR3 reads CASSQRQVLFYNEQFF. The CDR3 DNA is TGCGCCAGCAGCCAACGACAGGTTCTCTTCTACAATGAGCAGTTCTTC.